The rows below give T cell receptor beta chains drawn from one sample of a study of blood T cell repertoires in COVID-19. Produced via immunoSEQ multiplex PCR; TCRdb's table is partial and in-frame only. The sample has 150,000 or so clones; around 87% are singletons. Sequenced input: peripheral blood. The receptors here all came from a man older than 75 with acute or convalescent COVID-19. Each CDR3 is given without its conserved first and last residue. A D gene is named only where the DNA matches it firmly.

V gene: TRBV28
D gene: TRBD1
J gene: TRBJ1-2
CDR3 protein: ASSRDSTNYGYT

V gene: TRBV10-3
D gene: -
J gene: TRBJ1-2
CDR3 protein: AISESPASIGRGYT

V gene: TRBV27
D gene: -
J gene: TRBJ2-2
CDR3 protein: ASSLVTISGNGELF

V gene: TRBV14
D gene: TRBD2
J gene: TRBJ2-7
CDR3 protein: ASSRGLAYEQY

V gene: TRBV2
D gene: -
J gene: TRBJ2-3
CDR3 protein: ASSDVMYNPHPY

V gene: TRBV6-5
D gene: -
J gene: TRBJ1-3
CDR3 protein: ASSVEVLSGNTIY

V gene: TRBV5-1
D gene: -
J gene: TRBJ2-7
CDR3 protein: ASSLEAANEQY

V gene: TRBV2
D gene: TRBD1
J gene: TRBJ2-7
CDR3 protein: ASSEDRGYEQY

V gene: TRBV6-2/TRBV6-3
D gene: -
J gene: TRBJ1-2
CDR3 protein: ASSSVNYGYT

V gene: TRBV3-1/TRBV3-2
D gene: TRBD2
J gene: TRBJ2-5
CDR3 protein: ASSQGRLAGGHETQY

V gene: TRBV20-1
D gene: TRBD2
J gene: TRBJ2-5
CDR3 protein: SASGAGVFQETQY

V gene: TRBV5-4
D gene: -
J gene: TRBJ1-4
CDR3 protein: ASSLAQGGKLF

V gene: TRBV19
D gene: -
J gene: TRBJ1-1
CDR3 protein: ASSPRDKQKAEAF

V gene: TRBV5-1
D gene: -
J gene: TRBJ1-1
CDR3 protein: ASSLEQGMGNTEAF

V gene: TRBV14
D gene: -
J gene: TRBJ2-7
CDR3 protein: ASSHWGERTYEQY

V gene: TRBV12-3/TRBV12-4
D gene: TRBD1
J gene: TRBJ1-5
CDR3 protein: ASSRQGNQPQH

V gene: TRBV3-1/TRBV3-2
D gene: -
J gene: TRBJ2-3
CDR3 protein: ASSSRRVASDTQY

V gene: TRBV5-5
D gene: TRBD2
J gene: TRBJ2-2
CDR3 protein: ASSPTSGRTGELF

V gene: TRBV25-1
D gene: TRBD2
J gene: TRBJ2-3
CDR3 protein: ASSEGSGRAKDTQY

V gene: TRBV7-2
D gene: TRBD1
J gene: TRBJ2-3
CDR3 protein: ASSLVGTGGDTQY

V gene: TRBV5-1
D gene: -
J gene: TRBJ2-1
CDR3 protein: ASSGYRAPNNEQF

V gene: TRBV5-8
D gene: TRBD2
J gene: TRBJ2-1
CDR3 protein: ATLPLAGYTSGKQF

V gene: TRBV29-1
D gene: TRBD1
J gene: TRBJ1-1
CDR3 protein: SVEVGRTGRNTEAF

V gene: TRBV7-2
D gene: -
J gene: TRBJ1-5
CDR3 protein: ASSLGGGAWGNQPQH

V gene: TRBV7-8
D gene: -
J gene: TRBJ1-1
CDR3 protein: ASSFNPGTEAF

V gene: TRBV9
D gene: TRBD1
J gene: TRBJ1-6
CDR3 protein: ASSATGVNSPLH

V gene: TRBV19
D gene: -
J gene: TRBJ2-7
CDR3 protein: ASSMSGVSYEQY

V gene: TRBV5-4
D gene: TRBD1
J gene: TRBJ1-2
CDR3 protein: ASSLAGQIGDGYT

V gene: TRBV10-3
D gene: -
J gene: TRBJ2-7
CDR3 protein: AISEGTPYEQY

V gene: TRBV27
D gene: -
J gene: TRBJ2-5
CDR3 protein: ASSLFWAGETQY

V gene: TRBV1
D gene: -
J gene: TRBJ1-6
CDR3 protein: TSSPGQGSSYNSPLH

V gene: TRBV7-9
D gene: -
J gene: TRBJ1-6
CDR3 protein: ASSHSFRNSPLH

V gene: TRBV5-1
D gene: -
J gene: TRBJ1-2
CDR3 protein: ASSLETGGGGYT

V gene: TRBV6-5
D gene: -
J gene: TRBJ2-5
CDR3 protein: ASGRRAVGKTQY

V gene: TRBV27
D gene: -
J gene: TRBJ1-6
CDR3 protein: ASSADTINSPLH

V gene: TRBV9
D gene: TRBD1
J gene: TRBJ2-2
CDR3 protein: ASSGLGQGTGELF

V gene: TRBV23-1
D gene: -
J gene: TRBJ2-1
CDR3 protein: ASSHVLRLSSYNEQF

V gene: TRBV29-1
D gene: TRBD2
J gene: TRBJ2-1
CDR3 protein: SAGTSGIGQF

V gene: TRBV20-1
D gene: -
J gene: TRBJ2-5
CDR3 protein: SASASALGQQETQY

V gene: TRBV9
D gene: -
J gene: TRBJ2-7
CDR3 protein: ASSVAAGAPPYEQY

V gene: TRBV28
D gene: TRBD1
J gene: TRBJ1-2
CDR3 protein: ASSIQGNGYT

V gene: TRBV4-1
D gene: TRBD2
J gene: TRBJ2-5
CDR3 protein: ASSFPTSGRVETQY

V gene: TRBV12-3/TRBV12-4
D gene: -
J gene: TRBJ1-1
CDR3 protein: ASSWLRAEAF

V gene: TRBV5-1
D gene: TRBD1
J gene: TRBJ1-4
CDR3 protein: ASSLEGTGNEKLF

V gene: TRBV6-5
D gene: -
J gene: TRBJ2-7
CDR3 protein: ASRMGPTAAEQY

V gene: TRBV18
D gene: -
J gene: TRBJ1-3
CDR3 protein: ASSSNPETIY